The next 23 T cell receptor beta chains were all read from a single sample in a study of blood T cell repertoires in COVID-19. Some clones are missing from TCRdb's copy, which holds only in-frame ones; the method was immunoSEQ multiplex PCR. The table has roughly 250,000 clones, under 95% seen once. The sample taken for sequencing was PBMCs or T cells enriched from blood (not recorded which). The receptor set was obtained from a woman in her 40s with acute COVID-19.

This clone came up once. The chain employs TRBV2 and TRBJ2-3, with 7 bases fitting TRBD2. The CDR3 is 11 residues long. Unmatched junction bases numbered 11, after V lost 11 bases and J lost 12 bases. Germline V CDR1 and CDR2: SNHLY, FYNNEI. The CDR3: CASYLAAGQYF. As DNA, the CDR3 is TGTGCCTCTTACCTAGCGGCGGGTCAGTATTTT.

The rearrangement joins TRBV10-3 to TRBJ1-3, with no clear D. The CDR3 is made up of 14 amino acids. V lost 4 bases and J lost 3, with 10 bases in between. Per the germline V gene, CDR1 is ENHRY and CDR2 is SYGVKD. The CDR3 DNA reads TGTGCCATCAGTGGAGGGCTTGGTGGAAACACCATATATTTT. Amino acid sequence: CAISGGLGGNTIYF.

This clone was observed once. The genes are TRBV27 and TRBJ2-2, with D perhaps matching TRBD1 (6 bases). There are 14 residues in the CDR3. The germline V gene has CDR1 MNHEY and CDR2 SMNVEV (reference sequence). Trimming removed 3 bases at V and 4 bases at J, with 9 bases between. The CDR3 loop is CASSLDRPTGELFF. In nucleotides, the CDR3 is TGTGCCAGCAGTTTGGACAGACCCACCGGGGAGCTGTTTTTT.

This clone was seen a few times. The sample has other DNA sequences that encode this CDR3 too. This chain joins TRBV19 and TRBJ2-3, with TRBD2 matching over 9 bases. Germline CDR1 LNHDA, CDR2 SQIVND (reference sequence). Germline trimming cut 5 bases from V and 2 bases from J; bases unmatched to any gene: 8. The CDR3 is 16 amino acids. This CDR3 reads CASSPWTSEYTDTQYF. Written as DNA, the CDR3 is TGTGCCAGTAGTCCATGGACTAGCGAATACACAGATACGCAGTATTTT.

The count of this clone is one. This chain links TRBV4-2 with TRBJ1-2; D uncertain. This CDR3 region has 11 residues. Trimming shortened V by 1 base and J by 6 bases, and 3 bases separated the two germline ends. Germline V gene sequence: CDR1 LGHNA, CDR2 YNFKEQ. Here the CDR3 DNA reads TGTGCCAGCAGCCAAGTCGATGGCTACACCTTC. This translates into CASSQVDGYTF.

V gene TRBV6-5 combines with J gene TRBJ2-1, with D perhaps TRBD2 (6 bases). Trimming took off 1 base at V and 8 bases at J, with 15 bases between the two ends. Germline loops: CDR1 MNHEY, CDR2 SVGAGI. The CDR3 length is 15 residues. The CDR3 reads CASSYWRGRLDEQFF. The CDR3 region has the DNA TGTGCCAGCAGTTACTGGCGGGGAAGACTAGATGAGCAGTTCTTC.

The V and J genes are TRBV6-9 and TRBJ1-3; 9 bases match TRBD1. This CDR3 spans 16 amino acids. Germline assignment: CDR1 MNHGY and CDR2 SVAAGI. J gave up 1 base and V 5 bases, and 6 bases lay outside the gene matches. CDR3 sequence reads: CASSGDRDISGNTIYF. CDR3 DNA sequence: TGTGCCAGCAGTGGGGACAGGGACATTTCTGGAAACACCATATATTTT.

The rearrangement links TRBV2 to TRBJ1-1; D remains ambiguous. V lost 2 bases and J lost 1, with 11 bases in between. Germline loops: CDR1 SNHLY, CDR2 FYNNEI. CDR3 length: 15 residues. The chain's CDR3 is CASSESGVPNTEAFF. The CDR3 DNA follows: TGTGCCAGCAGTGAATCCGGGGTACCGAACACTGAAGCTTTCTTT.

This chain uses TRBV9 with TRBJ1-2, with D unresolved. Germline CDR1 and CDR2: SGDLS and YYNGEE. V was cut by 0 bases and J by 7 bases, with 10 bases left in between. The CDR3 has 13 amino acids. Here the CDR3 DNA reads TGTGCCAGCAGCGTAGATTTAGTTCGTGGCTACACCTTC. Amino acids: CASSVDLVRGYTF.

The gene calls are TRBV6-2 or TRBV6-3 and TRBJ1-1; a weak D match, TRBD1 (6 bases). The CDR3 runs 15 residues. Trimming stripped 6 bases from V and 0 bases from J, with 14 bases between. Germline lookup yields CDR1 MNHEY and CDR2 SVGEGT. Written as DNA, the CDR3 is TGTGCCAGCAGCCGAAACTCAGGGGTGAACACTGAAGCTTTCTTT. Translated, it gives CASSRNSGVNTEAFF.

This clone is a singleton in its sample. The V gene is TRBV18, the J gene TRBJ2-5; 14 bases fit TRBD2. Germline V gene lookup returns CDR1 KGHSH and CDR2 LQKENI. V trimming: 4 bases; J trimming: 5 bases; junction bases outside the gene matches: 6. The CDR3 has 16 amino acids. The CDR3 DNA follows: TGTGCCAGCTCACGGACTAGCGGGAGGTCCGAGGAGACCCAGTACTTC. This encodes CASSRTSGRSEETQYF.

The V gene is TRBV19, the J gene TRBJ1-3; D is possibly TRBD1 (5 bases). Looked up from germline, CDR1 is LNHDA and CDR2 is SQIVND (reference sequence). The CDR3 covers 17 residues. V was pared by 8 bases and J by 0 bases, with 20 bases between. The CDR3 region has the DNA TGTGCCAGTTCAACGGGGAGGGGTCTATTCTCTGGAAACACCATATATTTT. Translated, it gives CASSTGRGLFSGNTIYF.

The chain joins TRBV4-2 to TRBJ1-1; D ambiguous. V was cut by 4 bases and J by 2 bases, with 11 bases left in between. CDR3 length equals 14 residues. Germline V lookup: CDR1 LGHNA, CDR2 YNFKEQ. CDR3 bases: TGTGCCAGCAGCCCGCCGGAGCTCAACACTGAAGCTTTCTTT. Protein sequence: CASSPPELNTEAFF.

CDR3 residues: CASSGTGGSQETQYF. Written as DNA, the CDR3 is TGTGCCAGCAGCGGGACAGGGGGCTCCCAAGAGACCCAGTACTTC. The chain is built from TRBV5-5 and TRBJ2-5; 12 bases are shared with TRBD1. J was trimmed by 1 base and V by 4 bases; bases with no gene match: 2. The CDR3 length is 15 residues. CDR1 and CDR2 from the germline V gene are SGHKS and YYEKEE (reference sequence). Filled out from reference TRBV5-5 and TRBJ2-5, the complete variable domain reads DAGVTQSPTHLIKTRGQQVTLRCSPISGHKSVSWYQQVLGQGPQFIFQYYEKEERGRGNFPDRFSARQFPNYSSELNVNALLLGDSALYLCASSGTGGSQETQYFGPGTRLLVL.

Here the CDR3 reads CASSFRMLKDRVYGYTF. The CDR3 nucleotides read TGTGCCAGCAGCTTTAGGATGTTGAAGGACAGGGTTTATGGCTACACCTTC. The V gene is TRBV5-8, the J gene TRBJ1-2; 8 nucleotides match TRBD1. V shed 2 bases, J shed 5 bases, and the junction held 14 bases outside the gene matches. Germline CDR1 SGHTS, CDR2 YDEGEE. The CDR3 has 17 amino acids.

The chain combines TRBV19 with TRBJ1-5; D unclear. The germline gives CDR1 LNHDA, CDR2 SQIVND (reference sequence). CDR3 size: 15 residues. V lost 1 base, J lost 0 bases, and 7 bases lay in between. The CDR3 DNA reads as TGTGCCAGTAGTATAGGACAATATAGCAATCAGCCCCAGCATTTT. It specifies CASSIGQYSNQPQHF.

V and J are TRBV24-1 and TRBJ2-2, with D perhaps TRBD2 (7 bases). The CDR3 loop spans 15 amino acids. V was shortened by 3 bases and J by 6 bases, with 13 bases between the two germline ends. Germline lookup yields CDR1 KGHDR and CDR2 SFDVKD. The CDR3 DNA follows: TGTGCCACCAGTGATCGGTGGGGGGGCCCCGGGGAGCTGTTTTTT. It specifies CATSDRWGGPGELFF.

As regards this clone: This CDR3 is also generated by other DNA sequences in the sample. The chain recombines TRBV30 with TRBJ2-3; weak D call: TRBD2 (5 bases). Trimming shortened V by 0 bases and J by 1 base, and 5 bases separated the two germline ends. This CDR3 comprises 13 residues. Germline values: CDR1 GTSNPN, CDR2 SVGIG (reference sequence). CDR3 in amino acids: CAWSVGGTDTQYF. The DNA for the CDR3 is TGTGCCTGGAGTGTGGGAGGCACAGATACGCAGTATTTT. Together with reference TRBV30 and TRBJ2-3, the CDR3 gives the full variable domain: SQTIHQWPATLVQPVGSPLSLECTVEGTSNPNLYWYRQAAGRGLQLLFYSVGIGQISSEVPQNLSASRPQDRQFILSSKKLLLSDSGFYLCAWSVGGTDTQYFGPGTRLTVL.

The genes are TRBV6-5 and TRBJ1-1; 8 bases align to TRBD1. There are 15 residues in the CDR3. CDR1 is MNHEY, CDR2 SVGAGI, per germline. Trimming cost V 0 bases and J 3 bases; bases outside gene matches: 3. The CDR3 spells CASSYSGRGHTEAFF. The DNA for the CDR3 is TGTGCCAGCAGTTACTCGGGCAGGGGGCACACTGAAGCTTTCTTT.

The chain employs TRBV28 and TRBJ1-6; tentative D call: TRBD1 (5 bases). The V end lost 1 base, the J end lost 5 bases, and 12 bases lay between the germline ends. The CDR3 runs to 16 residues. The germline V gene has CDR1 MDHEN and CDR2 SYDVKM. The CDR3 loop is CASSLSGAGHNSPLHF. As DNA, the CDR3 is TGTGCCAGCAGTTTATCTGGGGCAGGGCATAATTCACCCCTCCACTTT.

The V and J genes are TRBV3-1 (or the pseudogene TRBV3-2) and TRBJ2-2; TRBD1 is a possible D gene (6 bases). In germline, CDR1 is LGHDT, CDR2 YNNKEL (reference sequence). V dropped 6 bases and J dropped 8 bases, with 13 bases sitting between them. There are 13 residues in the CDR3. The CDR3 loop is CASRGQGIGELFF. As DNA, the CDR3 is TGTGCCAGCAGGGGTCAGGGGATTGGGGAGCTGTTTTTT.

The chain has TRBV5-1 and TRBJ1-2; D gene unclear. Trimming removed 4 bases at V and 3 bases at J, with 13 bases between. Germline CDR1 is SGHRS and CDR2 is YFSETQ. This CDR3 has 14 amino acids. The chain's CDR3 is CASSATTGDYGYTF. In DNA form, the CDR3 reads TGCGCCAGCAGCGCAACGACGGGTGACTATGGCTACACCTTC.

The chain uses TRBV27 and TRBJ1-4; 9 nucleotides agree with TRBD1. V lost 8 bases and J lost 8; bases outside the gene matches: 9. The length of the CDR3 is 14 residues. The V gene's germline CDR1 is MNHEY and CDR2 SMNVEV (reference sequence). The CDR3 reads CASGGQGKGEKLFF. Here the CDR3 DNA reads TGTGCCAGCGGCGGACAGGGGAAGGGAGAAAAACTGTTTTTT.